This entry concerns a single T cell receptor beta chain. This clonotype was seen ten or more times. The antigen it recognizes is unknown. No base-level quality is on record; no much larger clone is a single base apart. Based on the germline V gene (reference sequence), the CDR1 and CDR2 sequences are SEHNR and FQNEAQ. At the junction V is shortened by 8 bases and J by 2 bases; bases outside the gene matches: 9. Inclusive of the bounding cysteine and phenylalanine, the CDR3 is 14 residues long. The CDR3 DNA has 42 bases and is translated from base 1. This entry is derived from a study of T-cell memory formation after mild COVID-19 (dated by TCRdb to the early 2020s). For the wider study: Most TCR sequence clusters were specific to one of the two donors. Longitudinal TCRalpha and TCRbeta repertoire sequencing tracked T-cell clones expanding and contracting after mild COVID-19 in a couple of donors. The cohort was made up of two young adult volunteers, one female and one male, who were previously healthy.

The full study reports these points: Some responding clones were detected in pre-infection memory, suggesting pre-existing cross-reactive memory T cells joined the SARS-CoV-2 response. Whether the second-wave clones peaking on day 37 were SARS-CoV-2 specific was not confirmed. Contracting CD4+ clones were located mainly in the CM and EM memory subsets, whereas CD8+ clones were found to be enriched in EMRA. Only a couple of mild cases were covered by the study, and larger cohorts that include severe cases with pre-infection samples were considered necessary. Clones that contracted from day 15 to 85 showed balanced CD4/CD8 phenotypes, whereas a second wave of clones that expanded from day 15 to 37 leaned towards CD4+.

Ficoll-Paque density gradient centrifugation was the method used to isolate PBMCs. Instrument on record: Illumina NovaSeq 6000. TCRalpha and TCRbeta cDNA libraries were constructed by 5'RACE with constant-segment primers, with sample barcodes and unique molecular identifiers being introduced. RNA was extracted from every sample with Trizol reagent. Library amplification was performed in two PCR steps, and a second sample barcode and Illumina TruSeq adapters were introduced in the second step. Sequencing of the libraries was done on an Illumina NovaSeq, producing 2 x 150 bp paired-end reads. The original methods were these. The reads were demultiplexed and collapsed into UMI-guided consensus sequences using migec v1.2.7. With mixcr v2.1.11, UMI consensuses were aligned to TRA and TRB V and J templates and assembled into clonotypes. Expanded or contracted clonotypes were those called significant by both edgeR and NoisET, with noise models trained on biological replicates. edgeR calls used a false discovery rate-adjusted p below 0.01 and a log2 fold-change threshold of 1. PCA with hierarchical clustering of max-normalized trajectories of the 1000 most abundant clonotypes was used as exploratory dynamics analysis. Separately sequenced CD4+ and CD8+ repertoires were used to assign the CD4 or CD8 phenotype of responding clones. The raw public data were reprocessed by TCRdb itself: fastp quality trimming at Q25, MiXCR clonotype calling, in-frame beta chains only. Each entry merges the rows of one CDR3 protein and shows their most common DNA and genes. These V and J calls originate from TCRdb's pipeline instead of the authors' own analysis. The sample table shows 350,000 to 450,000 distinct CDR3 sequences, and 20% to 30% are seen once. The ten largest clones represent 7.5% to 10% of the sample.

Source material: PBMCs or a T cell subset sorted from them (not recorded which). This TCR was recovered from an adult woman who had mild COVID-19 (a few samples of this study predate the infection). The sample titles of this study are shuffled in the database, so cell type and time point are left out; the donor was told from shared clones. The receptor chain draws on TRBV7-9 and TRBJ2-7; TRBD1 agrees with 7 junctional bases. The CDR3 has the sequence CASGETGPAYEQYF. The bases read TGTGCCAGCGGGGAGACAGGGCCAGCCTACGAGCAGTACTTC.